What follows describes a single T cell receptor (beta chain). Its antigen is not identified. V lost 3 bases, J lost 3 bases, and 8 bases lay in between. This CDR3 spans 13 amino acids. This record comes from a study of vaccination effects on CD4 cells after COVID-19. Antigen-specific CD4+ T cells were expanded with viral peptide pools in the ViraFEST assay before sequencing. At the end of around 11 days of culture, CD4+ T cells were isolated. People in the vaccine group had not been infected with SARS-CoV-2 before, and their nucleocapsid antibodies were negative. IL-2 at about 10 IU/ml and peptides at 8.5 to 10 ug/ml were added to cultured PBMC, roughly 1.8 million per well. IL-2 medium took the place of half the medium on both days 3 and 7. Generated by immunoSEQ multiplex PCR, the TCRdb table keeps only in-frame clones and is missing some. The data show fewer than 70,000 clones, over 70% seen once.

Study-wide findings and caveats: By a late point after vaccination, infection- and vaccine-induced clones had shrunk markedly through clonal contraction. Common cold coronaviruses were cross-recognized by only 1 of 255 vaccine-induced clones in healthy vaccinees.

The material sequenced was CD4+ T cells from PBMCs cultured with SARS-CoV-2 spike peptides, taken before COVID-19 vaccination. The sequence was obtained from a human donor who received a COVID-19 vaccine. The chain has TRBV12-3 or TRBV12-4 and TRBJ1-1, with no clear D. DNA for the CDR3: TGTGCCAGCAGTTTTCGGCTGGACACTGAAGCTTTCTTT. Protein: CASSFRLDTEAFF.